Listed below are T cell receptor beta chains from one sample, sequenced in a study of OX40 agonist ivuxolimab in advanced cancers. This table comes from immunoSEQ multiplex PCR, and its TCRdb copy is limited to in-frame clones, with some not included. The sample consists of 50,000 to 65,000 clones, around 85% of them appearing once. Material: CD4+ or CD8+ T cells sorted from blood, obtained in a trial of the OX40 agonist ivuxolimab. The receptors derive from an adult with an advanced solid tumor such as melanoma, head and neck, liver or kidney cancer. CDR3s include the opening cysteine and the closing phenylalanine or tryptophan. The D gene is left open where the match is weak. Clone size appears in some rows only: once, few, many, or a class for an expanded clone.

cdr3_nt,cdr3_aa,v_call,j_call,d_call,clone_size
TGCGCCAGCAGCCAAGATACTGCCCGGGGTGGCGAGCAGTACTTC,CASSQDTARGGEQYF,TRBV4-1,TRBJ2-7,NA,NA
TGTGCCAGCAGCACTCGTCATCCGGGACAGAGAAACATTCAGTACTTC,CASSTRHPGQRNIQYF,TRBV7-8,TRBJ2-4,TRBD1,NA
TGTGCCAGCAGCGTAGTCGGTGAGACCCAGTACTTC,CASSVVGETQYF,TRBV9,TRBJ2-5,NA,NA
TGTGCTAGTGTCTCTGAGGGGTGGGAGCAGTACTTC,CASVSEGWEQYF,TRBV12-5,TRBJ2-7,NA,NA
TGTGCCAGCAGTCCCTACGACAGGGGAGGAGCTTTCTTT,CASSPYDRGGAFF,TRBV28,TRBJ1-1,TRBD1,NA
TGCGCCAGCCGGACTGGTTCGAACACCGGGGAGCTGTTTTTT,CASRTGSNTGELFF,TRBV5-1,TRBJ2-2,NA,few
TGTGCCAGCAGTCCCGAGGCATTCGCCGGAAACACCATATATTTT,CASSPEAFAGNTIYF,TRBV9,TRBJ1-3,NA,NA
TGCGCCAGCAGCCAGGGACCCGGAGCCAAAAACATTCAGTACTTC,CASSQGPGAKNIQYF,TRBV5-1,TRBJ2-4,NA,NA
TGTGCCAGCAGCATAAATAGGAGGACCGGGGAGCTGTTTTTT,CASSINRRTGELFF,TRBV11-2,TRBJ2-2,NA,once
TGTGCCAGCACCACTATAGCGAGAGTAAATGAGCAGTTCTTC,CASTTIARVNEQFF,TRBV6-5,TRBJ2-1,NA,NA
TGCGCCAGCAGCCAAGCGGGCCGATCATTCTATGGCTACACCTTC,CASSQAGRSFYGYTF,TRBV4-1,TRBJ1-2,NA,NA
TGTGCCAGCAGCTCCCCGGGACTAGCCGGAAATGAGCAGTTCTTC,CASSSPGLAGNEQFF,TRBV21-1,TRBJ2-1,NA,NA
TGTGCCAGCGCCGAATCCAGCTCCTACAATGAGCAGTTCTTC,CASAESSSYNEQFF,TRBV5-4,TRBJ2-1,NA,NA